Reported below is one T cell receptor beta chain. Its antigen remains unknown. This sample was included in a study of cytomegalovirus exposure and HLA in healthy donors. The study, taken as a whole, reports: A few chains tied to CMV proved CMV antigen-specific in vitro. Later on, analysis showed that most CMV-associated TCR beta chains appeared to be HLA-restricted. Analysis was performed later, and it showed HLA-associated TCR beta chains to be more clonally expanded than equally common others. Sequencing likely caused a cluster of highly shared sequence variants.

Vbeta (60) and Jbeta (13) primers were used in the PCR. Profiling relied on immunoSEQ multiplex PCR, and the TCRdb table lists in-frame clones only, not all of them. This table lists around 200,000 clones. Trimming stripped 4 bases from V and 0 bases from J, with 10 bases between. This CDR3 is built from 15 residues. CDR1 and CDR2 from the germline V gene are SGHRS and YFSETQ. The chain links TRBV5-1 to TRBJ1-4, with D perhaps TRBD1 (6 bases). The source of this sequence is a woman aged 18-30 years in good health and CMV-seropositive. What was sequenced was PBMCs. The CDR3: CASSQQGATNEKLFF. The CDR3 region has the DNA TGCGCCAGCAGCCAACAGGGCGCAACTAATGAAAAACTGTTTTTT.